The present T cell receptor (beta chain) was sequenced within a study of CD4 T cells in relation to SARS-CoV-2 and coronaviruses. Study results and caveats: Compared with monoreactive clones, crossreactive clones showed significantly weaker SARS-CoV-2 expansion.

V dropped 3 bases and J dropped 7 bases, with 16 bases sitting between them. The CDR3 sequence is 15 residues long. Germline assignment: CDR1 SGHNT and CDR2 YYREEE (reference sequence). Remarks on this clone: As yet, its antigen is unknown.

Unexposed donor CD4+ T cells date from about 2011-2018, before the COVID-19 pandemic. CD4+ T cells were isolated from the cells after 10 days of culture. The assay was immunoSEQ multiplex PCR, and TCRdb's table has in-frame clones only and misses some. The data contain some 29,000 clones, roughly 69% of them singletons. This receptor was taken from a human donor in good health. Source material: CD4+ T cells from PBMCs, cultured in vitro. The chain employs TRBV5-4 and TRBJ1-4, with D maybe TRBD1 (5 bases). CDR3 nucleotides: TGTGCCAGCAGCTCGAATCTTGGGGGGAGTGAAAAACTGTTTTTT. Translation: CASSSNLGGSEKLFF.